Each of the 28 T cell receptor beta chains below was sequenced from the same sample in a study of blood T cell repertoires in COVID-19. TCRdb's table, derived via immunoSEQ multiplex PCR, lists solely in-frame clones and lacks some. The data show 200,000 to 250,000 clones, around 80% seen once. The specimen sequenced was peripheral blood. These TCRs come from a woman older than 75 with COVID-19, enrolled during active disease.

The V call is TRBV9, the J call TRBJ1-2, with TRBD1 identical over 7 bases. V gave up 3 bases and J gave up 7 bases; unmatched junction bases: 9. The CDR3 is 14 residues long. The V gene's germline CDR1 is SGDLS and CDR2 YYNGEE. CDR3 coding DNA: TGTGCCAGCAGCGCCCCTAACAGGGGAGGTGGCTACACCTTC. Residues: CASSAPNRGGGYTF.

V gene TRBV28 combines with J gene TRBJ1-5; D is perhaps TRBD1 (5 bases). Trimming stripped 7 bases from V and 7 bases from J, with 17 bases between. This CDR3 has 14 residues. Germline CDR1 MDHEN, CDR2 SYDVKM. The CDR3 sequence is CASTNPQQGQPQHF. The DNA for the CDR3 is TGTGCCAGCACCAATCCGCAGCAGGGCCAGCCCCAGCATTTT.

The rearrangement uses TRBV2 and TRBJ2-2; TRBD1 is a possible D gene (6 bases). In germline, CDR1 is SNHLY, CDR2 FYNNEI. CDR3 size: 15 residues. V shed 2 bases and J shed 7 bases, with 14 bases lying between them. In DNA form, the CDR3 reads TGTGCCAGCAGTGAATTTCGGACAGAAGTCGGGGAGCTGTTTTTT. Residues: CASSEFRTEVGELFF.

This clone was seen once. V usage is TRBV19 and J usage is TRBJ1-5, with 7 positions matching TRBD1. The CDR3 sequence is 17 residues long. The germline gives CDR1 LNHDA, CDR2 SQIVND (reference sequence). Trimming at V came to 6 bases and at J to 0 bases, leaving 11 bases not matched to a gene. The DNA for the CDR3 is TGTGCCAGTAGCCCTAGGACAGGCCTGCCTAGCAATCAGCCCCAGCATTTT. Translating gives CASSPRTGLPSNQPQHF.

This rearrangement joins TRBV20-1 to TRBJ1-1; no clear D. From germline, CDR1 is DFQATT and CDR2 SNEGSKA (reference sequence). Between the trimmed V and J ends, which lost 6 bases and 5 bases, there was a span of 10 bases. This CDR3 has 11 amino acids. CDR3: CSAPGGTEAFF. DNA for the CDR3: TGCAGTGCCCCGGGTGGTACTGAAGCTTTCTTT.

This clone appeared once. CDR3 protein: CASSRAAPEEEQYF. For the CDR3, the DNA is TGTGCCAGCAGTAGAGCGGCCCCGGAGGAGGAGCAGTACTTC. This chain uses TRBV27 with TRBJ2-7; TRBD2 might be the D (5 bases). V was clipped by 5 bases and J by 7 bases, with 18 bases between them. The CDR3 length is 14 residues. Germline V gene sequence: CDR1 MNHEY, CDR2 SMNVEV (reference sequence).

The rearrangement uses TRBV29-1 and TRBJ1-1; 9 bases align to TRBD1. The length of the CDR3 is 13 residues. With V trimmed by 4 bases and J by 4 bases, 4 bases remained unmatched. Germline V gene lookup returns CDR1 SQVTM and CDR2 ANQGSEA. The CDR3 protein is CSVGGTGTTEAFF. CDR3 coding DNA: TGCAGCGTTGGGGGGACAGGGACCACTGAAGCTTTCTTT.

V usage is TRBV7-6 and J usage is TRBJ2-2; 8 nucleotides match TRBD1. The CDR3 totals 16 residues. V shed 5 bases, J shed 6 bases, and the junction held 11 bases outside the gene matches. Germline V gene sequence: CDR1 SGHVS, CDR2 FNYEAQ. The CDR3 DNA is TGTGCCAGCAGCCCAACCGGACAGGGTAGGGCCGGGGAGCTGTTTTTT. Encoded protein: CASSPTGQGRAGELFF.

This clone was detected once. The V call is TRBV19, the J call TRBJ1-1, with TRBD1 as a possible D gene (5 bases). The germline V and J ends were trimmed by 3 bases and 4 bases, with 12 bases remaining between them. Germline V CDR1 and CDR2: LNHDA, SQIVND (reference sequence). The CDR3 loop spans 14 amino acids. Written as DNA, the CDR3 is TGTGCCAGTAGTATTCTTGGGGGGGTCACTGAAGCTTTCTTT. It codes for CASSILGGVTEAFF.

The chain is built from TRBV9 and TRBJ2-3, with TRBD2 identical over 7 bases. The junction had 5 bases not matched to a gene; V was cut back by 0 bases and J by 1 base. The CDR3 is 16 residues long. The V gene's germline CDR1 is SGDLS and CDR2 YYNGEE. The CDR3 is CASSVGPSGGTDTQYF. Here the CDR3 DNA reads TGTGCCAGCAGCGTAGGGCCGAGCGGGGGCACAGATACGCAGTATTTT.

This clone appeared a few times. The CDR3 DNA follows: TGTGCCAGCAGCTCCTCAGGGGTTGGTCAAGAGACCCAGTACTTC. Translation gives CASSSSGVGQETQYF. The rearrangement joins TRBV9 to TRBJ2-5; maybe TRBD1 (6 bases). V dropped 4 bases and J dropped 2 bases, with 15 bases sitting between them. This CDR3 has 15 residues. The germline V gene encodes CDR1 SGDLS and CDR2 YYNGEE.

The rearrangement uses TRBV3-1 (or the pseudogene TRBV3-2) and TRBJ2-2; 7 nucleotides match TRBD1. CDR3 length equals 17 residues. CDR1 is LGHDT and CDR2 is YNNKEL in the germline V gene (reference sequence). V was pared by 4 bases and J by 0 bases, with 8 bases of the junction left unmatched. CDR3 sequence: CASSPTGRHANTGELFF. In DNA, the CDR3 is TGTGCCAGCAGCCCGACAGGGAGACATGCGAACACCGGGGAGCTGTTTTTT.

This sequence joins TRBV5-3 and TRBJ2-5, with 10 bases fitting TRBD2. TRBV5-3 is labeled an ORF, and its function is uncertain. J gave up 5 bases and V 3 bases, and 16 bases lay outside the gene matches. The CDR3 has 18 amino acids. CDR3 loop: CARSSKREGHLRKETQYF. In DNA form, the CDR3 reads TGTGCCAGAAGCTCTAAGCGGGAGGGCCATTTAAGGAAGGAGACCCAGTACTTC.

The chain has TRBV3-1 (or the pseudogene TRBV3-2) and TRBJ2-7; D perhaps matches TRBD2 (6 bases). V lost 3 bases to trimming and J lost 13 bases, with 19 bases between them. Germline CDR1 and CDR2: LGHDT and YNNKEL (reference sequence). The CDR3 runs to 13 residues. CDR3: CASSQDRESRLYF. The CDR3 coding sequence is TGTGCCAGCAGCCAGGACCGGGAGTCGAGACTATACTTC.

The rearrangement uses TRBV19 and TRBJ1-2; 7 nucleotides match TRBD1. V was pared by 9 bases and J by 6 bases, with 10 bases of the junction left unmatched. Germline assignment: CDR1 LNHDA and CDR2 SQIVND (reference sequence). The CDR3 is 13 amino acids. CDR3 protein: CASRTDRIHGYTF. CDR3 in DNA: TGTGCCAGCCGAACGGACAGGATCCATGGCTACACCTTC.

The rearrangement joins TRBV7-8 to TRBJ2-7, with 11 bases aligning to TRBD2. This CDR3 is 15 amino acids long. The germline V gene encodes CDR1 SGHVS and CDR2 FQNEAQ. J lost 1 base, V lost 5 bases, and 4 bases had no gene match. The CDR3 coding sequence is TGTGCCAGCAGCCTCTCTAGCGGGGGGTCCTACGAGCAGTACTTC. Translation: CASSLSSGGSYEQYF.

The CDR3 spells CASTPTGNTIYF. The CDR3 nucleotides read TGTGCCAGCACCCCAACTGGAAACACCATATATTTT. The genes are TRBV12-3 or TRBV12-4 and TRBJ1-3; D is undetermined. There are 12 residues in the CDR3. V shed 7 bases and J shed 2 bases, with 6 bases lying between them.

This clone was counted only a few times. The rearrangement links TRBV5-1 to TRBJ2-1; D perhaps matches TRBD2 (5 bases). V gave up 4 bases and J gave up 9 bases, with 8 bases separating them. The CDR3 runs to 11 residues. Germline loops: CDR1 SGHRS, CDR2 YFSETQ. As DNA, the CDR3 is TGCGCCAGCAGCCGCGAGGGTGAGCAGTTCTTC. The encoded protein is CASSREGEQFF.

Written as DNA, the CDR3 is TGTGCCATCAAGGGGGGGGATAGCGAAAAACTGTTTTTT. The encoded protein is CAIKGGDSEKLFF. The chain has TRBV10-3 and TRBJ1-4, with D possibly TRBD1 on 6 matching bases. The CDR3 sequence is 13 residues long. The V and J ends lost 7 bases and 8 bases respectively, with 14 bases between them. CDR1 and CDR2 from the germline V gene are ENHRY and SYGVKD.

V and J are TRBV5-1 and TRBJ2-7, with TRBD1 as a possible D gene (5 bases). Trimming shortened V by 0 bases and J by 5 bases, and 12 bases separated the two germline ends. The CDR3 runs 14 residues. Germline values: CDR1 SGHRS, CDR2 YFSETQ. CDR3 in amino acids: CASSLERRVDEQYF. The DNA for the CDR3 is TGCGCCAGCAGCTTGGAGCGCAGGGTCGACGAGCAGTACTTC.

The chain is built from TRBV5-1 and TRBJ2-7; 9 bases match TRBD2. V trimming: 1 base; J trimming: 2 bases; junction bases outside the gene matches: 4. This CDR3 contains 15 residues. Germline CDR1 is SGHRS and CDR2 is YFSETQ. The CDR3: CASSLRTSVAYEQYF. In DNA, the CDR3 is TGCGCCAGCAGCTTGAGGACTAGCGTGGCCTACGAGCAGTACTTC.

The DNA for the CDR3 is TGTGCCAGCAGTTCGTCCGGTAGCGGGAGCGTTGAGCAGTTCTTC. As protein: CASSSSGSGSVEQFF. The chain has TRBV28 and TRBJ2-1, with 9 bases matching TRBD2. This CDR3 region has 15 residues. V lost 4 bases, J lost 9 bases, and 10 bases stayed unmatched. Germline-derived CDR1 and CDR2 are MDHEN and SYDVKM. Full variable domain (outside the CDR3, taken from reference TRBV28 and TRBJ2-1): DVKVTQSSRYLVKRTGEKVFLECVQDMDHENMFWYRQDPGLGLRLIYFSYDVKMKEKGDIPEGYSVSREKKERFSLILESASTNQTSMYLCASSSSGSGSVEQFFGPGTRLTVL.

V usage is TRBV5-1 and J usage is TRBJ2-1; no firm D call. The length of the CDR3 is 13 residues. Germline values: CDR1 SGHRS, CDR2 YFSETQ. V shed 0 bases and J shed 8 bases, with 9 bases lying between them. The chain's CDR3 is CASSLEVQDEQFF. As DNA, the CDR3 is TGCGCCAGCAGCTTGGAGGTGCAGGATGAGCAGTTCTTC.

The rearrangement links TRBV7-2 to TRBJ2-5, with 9 bases aligning to TRBD1. There are 14 residues in the CDR3. In germline, CDR1 is SGHTA, CDR2 FQGNSA. V lost 5 bases, J lost 5 bases, and 6 bases stayed unmatched. In nucleotides, the CDR3 is TGTGCCAGCAGCGTAACAGGGGGCGGTGAGACCCAGTACTTC. Residues: CASSVTGGGETQYF.

This clone has more than one count but fewer than ten. The rearrangement joins TRBV6-1 to TRBJ1-1; possible D gene TRBD1, 5 bases. The CDR3 sequence is 13 residues long. CDR1 and CDR2 (germline): MNHNS, SASEGT. Trimming removed 6 bases at V and 0 bases at J, with 8 bases between. DNA of the CDR3: TGTGCCAGCAGGACAGAGATGAACACTGAAGCTTTCTTT. The encoded protein is CASRTEMNTEAFF.

This rearrangement joins TRBV9 to TRBJ2-2, with 12 bases lining up with TRBD2. There are 17 residues in the CDR3. Per germline, CDR1 SGDLS and CDR2 YYNGEE. Trimming cost V 0 bases and J 5 bases; bases outside gene matches: 5. CDR3 amino acids: CASSVGPSGRVTGELFF. Here the CDR3 DNA reads TGTGCCAGCAGCGTAGGCCCTAGCGGGAGGGTGACCGGGGAGCTGTTTTTT.

The rearrangement links TRBV2 to TRBJ2-1, with TRBD2 matching 7 bases. Germline V CDR1 and CDR2: SNHLY, FYNNEI. The CDR3 consists of 16 residues. With V trimmed by 8 bases and J by 9 bases, 19 bases remained unmatched. The CDR3 here is CASVTRSRDYRREQFF. CDR3 nucleotides: TGTGCCAGCGTCACAAGAAGCCGGGACTATCGACGTGAGCAGTTCTTC. Supplemented by reference TRBV2 and TRBJ2-1, the full variable domain reads EPEVTQTPSHQVTQMGQEVILRCVPISNHLYFYWYRQILGQKVEFLVSFYNNEISEKSEIFDDQFSVERPDGSNFTLKIRSTKLEDSAMYFCASVTRSRDYRREQFFGPGTRLTVL.

The chain carries TRBV5-1 and TRBJ1-1, with no clear D. This CDR3 has 14 residues. Per germline, CDR1 SGHRS and CDR2 YFSETQ. Trimming pared 2 bases from V and 0 bases from J, leaving 8 bases between. Here the CDR3 DNA reads TGCGCCAGCAGCTTAAGTACACTGAACACTGAAGCTTTCTTT. Protein: CASSLSTLNTEAFF. The full variable domain, with the rest looked up from reference TRBV5-1 and TRBJ1-1, is KAGVTQTPRYLIKTRGQQVTLSCSPISGHRSVSWYQQTPGQGLQFLFEYFSETQRNKGNFPGRFSGRQFSNSRSEMNVSTLELGDSALYLCASSLSTLNTEAFFGQGTRLTVV.